The 5 T cell receptor beta chains below come from one sample, sequenced in a study of T cell responses to AZD1222 COVID-19 vaccine. Data came from immunoSEQ multiplex PCR; TCRdb stores just in-frame clones and leaves some out. The sample has 75,000 to 100,000 clones; approximately 85% are singletons. The material was peripheral blood, obtained on day 0 of AZD1222 vaccination. Receptors originate from an adult in good health.

The chain recombines TRBV11-1 with TRBJ2-7; D may correspond to TRBD1 or TRBD2 (5 bases each). The CDR3 is 16 residues long. Germline-derived CDR1 and CDR2 are SGHAT and FQDESV (reference sequence). The V end lost 2 bases, the J end lost 2 bases, and 16 bases lay between the germline ends. This CDR3 is CASSLRVGTYTYEQYF. The CDR3 nucleotides are TGTGCCAGCAGCTTAAGGGTCGGGACCTATACCTACGAGCAGTACTTC.

This sequence joins TRBV23-1 and TRBJ1-1; D not resolved. TRBV23-1 falls under the ORF class, with uncertain function. The CDR3 covers 13 residues. V dropped 4 bases and J dropped 7 bases, with 13 bases sitting between them. CDR3 residues: CASSPRRTGEAFF. In nucleotides, the CDR3 is TGCGCCAGCAGTCCCCGCCGGACGGGTGAAGCTTTCTTT.

The chain links TRBV7-8 to TRBJ2-7; 8 nucleotides align to TRBD2. V lost 1 base to trimming and J lost 3 bases; unmatched junction nucleotides: 2. CDR1 and CDR2 (germline): SGHVS, FQNEAQ. The CDR3 totals 14 residues. The CDR3 loop is CASSLELADYEQYF. In nucleotides, the CDR3 is TGTGCCAGCAGCTTAGAACTAGCGGACTACGAGCAGTACTTC.

The rearrangement uses TRBV4-1 and TRBJ2-3, with 7 positions matching TRBD1. Germline trimming cut 5 bases from V and 3 bases from J; bases unmatched to any gene: 8. The CDR3 sequence is 15 residues long. CDR1 is MGHRA and CDR2 is YSYEKL in the germline V gene. The CDR3 DNA reads as TGCGCCAGCAGCTATCAGGGACAGTCTACAGATACGCAGTATTTT. Protein product: CASSYQGQSTDTQYF.

The chain has TRBV27 and TRBJ2-7; 7 bases match TRBD1. V dropped 5 bases and J dropped 4; count of bases not matched to a gene: 2. This CDR3 contains 12 residues. Germline values: CDR1 MNHEY, CDR2 SMNVEV (reference sequence). The CDR3 coding sequence is TGTGCCAGCAGTACGACAGGGTACGAGCAGTACTTC. This encodes CASSTTGYEQYF.